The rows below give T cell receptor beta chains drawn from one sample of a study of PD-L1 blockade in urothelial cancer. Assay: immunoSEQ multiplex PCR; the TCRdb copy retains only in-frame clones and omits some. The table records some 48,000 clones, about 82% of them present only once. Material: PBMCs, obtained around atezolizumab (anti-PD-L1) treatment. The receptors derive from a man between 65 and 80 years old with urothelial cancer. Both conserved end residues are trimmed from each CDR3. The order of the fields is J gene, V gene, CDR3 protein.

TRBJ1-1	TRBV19	ASSPERSNTEAF
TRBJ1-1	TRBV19	ASSTRAPGQGIASNTEAF
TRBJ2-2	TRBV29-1	SVEFPDRDKSTGELF
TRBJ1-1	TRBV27	ASSFREGTEAF
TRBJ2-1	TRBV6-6	ASINAGFGEQF
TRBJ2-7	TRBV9	ASSAGLALYEQY
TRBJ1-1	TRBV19	ASSSRQTEAF
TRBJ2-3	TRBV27	ASSLTVTDTQY
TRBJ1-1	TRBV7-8	ASSLGQGNTEAF
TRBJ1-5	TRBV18	ASSQDRAIDQPQH
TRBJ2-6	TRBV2	ASTWPGGANVLT
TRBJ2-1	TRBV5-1	ASSRTSGYNEQF
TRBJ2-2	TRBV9	ASSPPGQGAHGELF
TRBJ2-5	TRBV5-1	ASGAASASETQY
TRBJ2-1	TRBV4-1	ASSQELHTGYHNEQF
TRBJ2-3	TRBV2	ASSVYEGDTQY
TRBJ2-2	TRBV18	ASSPPTMSHSGELF
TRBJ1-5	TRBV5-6	ASSTNTGGQPQH
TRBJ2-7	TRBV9	ASSVGSGTDYEQY
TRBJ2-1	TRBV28	ASSLTSRNGNEQF
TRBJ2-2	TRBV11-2	ASSLAGALGGELF
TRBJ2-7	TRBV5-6	ASYPTGTVTYEQY
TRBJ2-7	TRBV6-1	ASSEAGTKSYEQY
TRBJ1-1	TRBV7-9	ASSSQGSGTEAF
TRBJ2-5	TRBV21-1	ASSKARQGLQETQY
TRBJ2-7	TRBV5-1	ASSLATGGLSEQY
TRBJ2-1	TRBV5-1	ASSDPGKGALSNEQF
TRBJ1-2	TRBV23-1	ASSQPGRVGQLNYGYT
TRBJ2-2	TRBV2	ASSEVGSGIPSRELF
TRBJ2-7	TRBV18	ASSPPWGQGNDEQY
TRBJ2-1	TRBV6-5	ASSSGTSGSYNEQF
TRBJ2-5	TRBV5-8	ASGLAVQETQY
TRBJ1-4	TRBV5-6	ASSWLGDTNEKLF
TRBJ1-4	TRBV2	ASSISWTGGERTNEKLF
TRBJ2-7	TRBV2	ASSSAGQVDEQY
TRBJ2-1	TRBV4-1	ASSQTSGRNANEQF
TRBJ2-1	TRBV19	ASSPGFSYNEQF
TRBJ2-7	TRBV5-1	ASSLVVTGLYEQY